What follows is one T cell receptor (beta chain) and its context. Its antigen remains unidentified. Per-base quality was not reported, and no clone a single base away is much larger than it. One collaborating source in Seattle enrolled patients while the patients were actively infected and followed the patients over time throughout the course of disease. Each collaborating institution followed its own protocols to collect whole blood in K2EDTA tubes. For TCRbeta analysis, collaborator samples were shipped as frozen whole blood, as isolated PBMCs, or as DNA extracted from either sample type. TCRbeta CDR3 regions were amplified from genomic DNA by means of the immunoSEQ Assay, a bias-controlled multiplex PCR. In the original analysis: Within the assay, amplification of reference gene primers was used to estimate how many nucleated cells each sample contained. To quantify the absolute abundance of each unique TCRbeta CDR3 rearrangement, sequence reads were collapsed and filtered. Productive Simpson clonality was computed per sample as the square root of Simpson's diversity index over productive rearrangements. In TCRdb, the immuneACCESS table is reduced to in-frame sequences with V and J assigned. These tables do not hold every clone; where another copy was compared, an unresolved V gene accounts for under half, and the others remain unexplained. The V and J calls and clone size come from that table; D and trimming were worked out from the DNA. The sample includes some 200,000 clones, with approximately 86% observed a single time. Over 1% of the sample belongs to the ten largest clones.

The junction carries 10 bases between V and J, which are trimmed by 3 bases and 0 bases respectively. CDR1 LNHDA and CDR2 SQIVND are derived from the germline V gene (reference sequence). Its CDR3 holds 15 amino acids, cysteine through phenylalanine. The sequence is cut down to CDR3 DNA, 45 bases in frame from base 1. The data stem from a study of blood T cell repertoires in COVID-19 (dated by TCRdb to about 2020). In terms of the full investigation: Samples covering the acute and convalescent phases of COVID-19 were provided by collaborators in the United States, Italy and Spain. The material from the prospective study consisted of cDNA or gDNA derived from T cells, B-cell-depleted T cells, or PBMCs. Deeply sampled blood TCRbeta repertoires from subjects exposed to, actively infected with, or recovered from COVID-19 were included in the dataset. A freely available public database, intended as a resource for researchers studying the immune response to SARS-CoV-2, is where the repertoires were released. The samples were drawn from two sources: the first 160 participants of the ongoing ImmuneRACE study, and fewer than 1,500 subjects contributed by 6 global collaborators. A de-identified subject ID, COVID-19 status, age in years and sex were almost always included in the sample metadata. Where HLA class I and class II types were available, the types were taken from metadata supplied by the sample provider, not from assay-based typing. Study-wide findings and limitations: The quantity of clinical and demographic metadata differed by source and by participant and was supplied without curation.

The sample comprised peripheral blood. The clonotype comes from a woman aged 25 to 39 with COVID-19, enrolled during active disease. The rearrangement combines TRBV19 with TRBJ2-3; tentative D gene TRBD1, with 5 bases matching. DNA sequence: TGTGCCAGTAGTATGGTTAGGGGAAGCACAGATACGCAGTATTTT. It encodes CASSMVRGSTDTQYF.